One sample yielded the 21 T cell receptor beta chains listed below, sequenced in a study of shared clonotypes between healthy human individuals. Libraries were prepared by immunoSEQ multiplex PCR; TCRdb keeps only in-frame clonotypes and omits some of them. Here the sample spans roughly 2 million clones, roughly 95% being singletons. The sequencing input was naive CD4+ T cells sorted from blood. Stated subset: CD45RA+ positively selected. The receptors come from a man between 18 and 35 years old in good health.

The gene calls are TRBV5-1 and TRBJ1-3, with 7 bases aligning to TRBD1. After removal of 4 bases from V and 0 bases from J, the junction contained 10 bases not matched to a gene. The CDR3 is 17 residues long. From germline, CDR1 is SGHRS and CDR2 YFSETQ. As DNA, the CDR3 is TGCGCCAGCAGCACGGGCCAGGGGGATAACTCTGGAAACACCATATATTTT. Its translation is CASSTGQGDNSGNTIYF.

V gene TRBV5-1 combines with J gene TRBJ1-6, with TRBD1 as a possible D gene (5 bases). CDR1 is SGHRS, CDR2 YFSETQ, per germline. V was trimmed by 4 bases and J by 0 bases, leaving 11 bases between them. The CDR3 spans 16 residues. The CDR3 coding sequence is TGCGCCAGCAGCCCGAGCGGGGCCTCCTATAATTCACCCCTCCACTTT. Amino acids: CASSPSGASYNSPLHF.

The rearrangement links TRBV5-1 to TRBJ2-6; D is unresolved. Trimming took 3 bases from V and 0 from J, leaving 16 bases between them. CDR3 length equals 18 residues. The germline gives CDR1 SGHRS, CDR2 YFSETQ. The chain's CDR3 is CASSSRTAGPSGANVLTF. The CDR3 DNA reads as TGCGCCAGCAGCTCCAGGACCGCCGGGCCCTCTGGGGCCAACGTCCTGACTTTC.

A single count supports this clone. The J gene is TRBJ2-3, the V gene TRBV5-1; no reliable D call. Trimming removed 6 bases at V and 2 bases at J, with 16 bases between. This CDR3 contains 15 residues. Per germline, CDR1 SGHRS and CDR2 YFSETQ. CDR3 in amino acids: CASKFSTSTTDTQYF. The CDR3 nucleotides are TGCGCCAGCAAGTTTTCGACCAGCACCACAGATACGCAGTATTTT.

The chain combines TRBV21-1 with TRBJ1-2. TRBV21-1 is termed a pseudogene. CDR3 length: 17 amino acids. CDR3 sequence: CASSSRRVGLPLYGYTF. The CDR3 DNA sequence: TGTGCCAGCAGCTCGAGGAGGGTCGGACTACCTTTGTATGGCTACACCTTC.

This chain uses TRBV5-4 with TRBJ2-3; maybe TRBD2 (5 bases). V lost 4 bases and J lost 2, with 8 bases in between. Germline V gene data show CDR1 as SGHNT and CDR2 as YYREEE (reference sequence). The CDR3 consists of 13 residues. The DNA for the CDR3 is TGTGCCAGCAGCGAGGGTAACACAGATACGCAGTATTTT. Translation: CASSEGNTDTQYF.

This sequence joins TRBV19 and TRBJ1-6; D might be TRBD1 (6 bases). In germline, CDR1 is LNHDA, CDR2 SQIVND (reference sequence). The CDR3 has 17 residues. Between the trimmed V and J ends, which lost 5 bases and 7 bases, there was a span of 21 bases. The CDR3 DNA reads TGTGCCAGTAGTTTAACAAGGGGGTCCACAGGAAATTCACCCCTCCACTTT. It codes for CASSLTRGSTGNSPLHF. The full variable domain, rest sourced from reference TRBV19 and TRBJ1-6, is DGGITQSPKYLFRKEGQNVTLSCEQNLNHDAMYWYRQDPGQGLRLIYYSQIVNDFQKGDIAEGYSVSREKKESFPLTVTSAQKNPTAFYLCASSLTRGSTGNSPLHFGNGTRLTVT.

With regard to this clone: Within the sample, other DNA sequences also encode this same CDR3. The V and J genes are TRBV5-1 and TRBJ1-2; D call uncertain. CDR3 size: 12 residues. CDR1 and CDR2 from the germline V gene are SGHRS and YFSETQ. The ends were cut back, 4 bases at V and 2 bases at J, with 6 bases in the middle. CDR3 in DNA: TGCGCCAGCAGCCGGGCAAACTATGGCTACACCTTC. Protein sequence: CASSRANYGYTF. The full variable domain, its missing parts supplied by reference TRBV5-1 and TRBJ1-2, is KAGVTQTPRYLIKTRGQQVTLSCSPISGHRSVSWYQQTPGQGLQFLFEYFSETQRNKGNFPGRFSGRQFSNSRSEMNVSTLELGDSALYLCASSRANYGYTFGSGTRLTVV.

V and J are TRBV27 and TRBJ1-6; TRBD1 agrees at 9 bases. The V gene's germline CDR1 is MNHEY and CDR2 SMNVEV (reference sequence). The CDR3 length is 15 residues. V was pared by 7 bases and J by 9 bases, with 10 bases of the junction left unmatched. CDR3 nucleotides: TGTGCCAGCACCCAAGCGGACAGGGGTGGTTCACCCCTCCACTTT. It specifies CASTQADRGGSPLHF.

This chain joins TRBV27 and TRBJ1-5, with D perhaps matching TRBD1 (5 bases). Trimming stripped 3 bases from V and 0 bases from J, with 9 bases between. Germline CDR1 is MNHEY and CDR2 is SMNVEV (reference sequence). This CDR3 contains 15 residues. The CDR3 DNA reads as TGTGCCAGCAGTTTCTTAGGGGATAGCAATCAGCCCCAGCATTTT. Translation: CASSFLGDSNQPQHF.

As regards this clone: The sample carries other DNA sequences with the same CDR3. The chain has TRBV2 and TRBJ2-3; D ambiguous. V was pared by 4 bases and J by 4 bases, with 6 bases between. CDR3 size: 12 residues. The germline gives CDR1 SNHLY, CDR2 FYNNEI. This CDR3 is CASSVGADTQYF. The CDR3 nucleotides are TGTGCCAGCAGTGTGGGCGCAGATACGCAGTATTTT.

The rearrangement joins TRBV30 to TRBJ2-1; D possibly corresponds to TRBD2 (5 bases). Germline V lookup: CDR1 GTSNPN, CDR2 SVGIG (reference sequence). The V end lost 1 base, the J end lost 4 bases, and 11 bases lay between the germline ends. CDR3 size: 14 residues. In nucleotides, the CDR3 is TGTGCCTGGAGTGCTCTGTCGGGGTACAATGAGCAGTTCTTC. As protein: CAWSALSGYNEQFF.

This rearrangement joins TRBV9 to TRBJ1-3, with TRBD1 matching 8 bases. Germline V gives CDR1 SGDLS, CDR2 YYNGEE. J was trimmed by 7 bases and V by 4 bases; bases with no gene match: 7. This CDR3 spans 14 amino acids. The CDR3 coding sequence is TGTGCCAGCAGCCTCGTCCAGGGGGCGAACACCATATATTTT. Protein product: CASSLVQGANTIYF.

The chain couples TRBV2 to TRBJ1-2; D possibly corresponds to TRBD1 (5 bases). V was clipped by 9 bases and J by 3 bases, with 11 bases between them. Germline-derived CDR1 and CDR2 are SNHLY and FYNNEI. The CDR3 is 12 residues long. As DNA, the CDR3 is TGTGCCAGTGGTGGGGGAGACTATGGCTACACCTTC. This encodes CASGGGDYGYTF. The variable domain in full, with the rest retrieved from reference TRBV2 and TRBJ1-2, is EPEVTQTPSHQVTQMGQEVILRCVPISNHLYFYWYRQILGQKVEFLVSFYNNEISEKSEIFDDQFSVERPDGSNFTLKIRSTKLEDSAMYFCASGGGDYGYTFGSGTRLTVV.

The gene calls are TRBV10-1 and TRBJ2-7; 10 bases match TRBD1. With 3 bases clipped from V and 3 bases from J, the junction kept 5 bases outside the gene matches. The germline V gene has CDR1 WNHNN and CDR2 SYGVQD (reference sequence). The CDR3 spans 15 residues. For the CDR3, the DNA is TGCGCCAGCAGTGACCCGGGACAGGGGAACTACGAGCAGTACTTC. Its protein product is CASSDPGQGNYEQYF.

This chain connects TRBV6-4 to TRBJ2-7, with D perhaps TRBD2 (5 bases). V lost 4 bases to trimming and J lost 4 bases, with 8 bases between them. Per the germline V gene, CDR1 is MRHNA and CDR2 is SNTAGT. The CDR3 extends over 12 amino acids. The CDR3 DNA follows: TGTGCCAGCAGTGCCGGACTTTACGAGCAGTACTTC. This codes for CASSAGLYEQYF.

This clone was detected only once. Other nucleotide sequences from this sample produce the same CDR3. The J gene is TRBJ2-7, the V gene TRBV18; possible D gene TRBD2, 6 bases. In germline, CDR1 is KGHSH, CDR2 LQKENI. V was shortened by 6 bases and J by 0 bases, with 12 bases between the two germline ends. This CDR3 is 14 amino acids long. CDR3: CASSRGTDSYEQYF. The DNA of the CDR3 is TGTGCCAGCTCCCGGGGGACGGACTCCTACGAGCAGTACTTC.

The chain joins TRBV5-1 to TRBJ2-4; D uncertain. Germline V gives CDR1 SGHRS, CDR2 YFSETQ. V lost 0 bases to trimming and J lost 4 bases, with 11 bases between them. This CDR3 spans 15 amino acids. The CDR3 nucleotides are TGCGCCAGCAGCTTGGAGGGCACGGTGAAAAACATTCAGTACTTC. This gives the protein CASSLEGTVKNIQYF.

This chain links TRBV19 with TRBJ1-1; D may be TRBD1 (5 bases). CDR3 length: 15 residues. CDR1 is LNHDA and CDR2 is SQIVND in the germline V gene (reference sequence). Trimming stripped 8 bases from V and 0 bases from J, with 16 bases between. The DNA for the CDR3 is TGTGCCAGTCGGGTCGGGGCGACCGTGAACACTGAAGCTTTCTTT. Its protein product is CASRVGATVNTEAFF.

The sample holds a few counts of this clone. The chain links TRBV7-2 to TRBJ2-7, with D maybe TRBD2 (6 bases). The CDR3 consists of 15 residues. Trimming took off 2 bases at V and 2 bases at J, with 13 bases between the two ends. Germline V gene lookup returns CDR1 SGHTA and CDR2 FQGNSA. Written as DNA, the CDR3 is TGTGCCAGCAGCTTAAGGGACTTGAAGGCCTACGAGCAGTACTTC. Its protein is CASSLRDLKAYEQYF.

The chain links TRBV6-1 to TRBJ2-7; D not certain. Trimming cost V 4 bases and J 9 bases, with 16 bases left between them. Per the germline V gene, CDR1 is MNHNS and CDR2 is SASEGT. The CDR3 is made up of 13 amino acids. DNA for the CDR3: TGTGCCAGCAGTGGGCCACTGAAAACCGGGCAGTACTTC. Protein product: CASSGPLKTGQYF.